This TCR beta chain was obtained from a study of shared clonotypes between healthy human individuals. Study-wide results and caveats: Rarefaction curves obtained for sorted subsets showed sequencing incomplete despite large depth.

With regard to this clone: Its specificity is not known.

The assay was immunoSEQ multiplex PCR, and TCRdb's table has in-frame clones only and misses some. The sample includes over a million clones, about 76% seen only once; the top ten take 1.4%. The sequence came from a man younger than 35 in good health. What was sequenced was memory CD4+ T cells sorted from blood. Stated subset: CD45RA-negative fraction.

For the CDR3, the DNA is TGTGCCAGCAGCTTATTGGGGACTAGCGGGGGTCGGGAGCAGTACTTC. It specifies CASSLLGTSGGREQYF. This chain links TRBV7-2 with TRBJ2-7; 14 positions match TRBD2. Germline V gene sequence: CDR1 SGHTA, CDR2 FQGNSA. This CDR3 comprises 16 residues. J lost 7 bases, V lost 2 bases, and 7 bases had no gene match.